This TCR delta chain was identified during a study of gamma delta lymphoproliferative disorders and STAT genes. Study in general: Delta-chain libraries followed the EuroClonality-NGS standard operating procedure. Regarding the study as a whole: Nearly all major patient gamma and delta clonotypes were public; only a couple of gamma clonotypes were disease-private. Whether leukemic clones are public or private remains unconfirmed.

Sequencing used genomic DNA taken from PBMCs of patients and controls. All patient samples were collected while patients were off therapy or before therapy. The length of the CDR3 is 18 residues. Per germline, CDR1 TSWWSYY and CDR2 QGS. The J segment lost 0 bases and the V segment lost 5 bases, leaving 13 bases of the junction unmatched. TCRdb redid clone calling on the multiplex PCR reads using CATT. The sample holds about 1,400 delta-chain clones, approximately 2.9% seen once. This clone was detected ten times or more. Its antigen is still unknown. One base separates it from a far larger clone, so it is likely a read error.

The chain recombines TRDV1 with TRDJ1; TRDD2 agrees at 9 bases. The receptor comes from a human donor with gamma-delta T-cell large granular lymphocyte leukemia. Sequencing was done on a sample of blood. This chain's CDR3 is CALGPFLPTGRYTDKLIF. CDR3 nucleotide sequence: TGTGCTCTTGGGCCCTTCCTTCCTACTGGGAGATACACCGATAAACTCATCTTT.